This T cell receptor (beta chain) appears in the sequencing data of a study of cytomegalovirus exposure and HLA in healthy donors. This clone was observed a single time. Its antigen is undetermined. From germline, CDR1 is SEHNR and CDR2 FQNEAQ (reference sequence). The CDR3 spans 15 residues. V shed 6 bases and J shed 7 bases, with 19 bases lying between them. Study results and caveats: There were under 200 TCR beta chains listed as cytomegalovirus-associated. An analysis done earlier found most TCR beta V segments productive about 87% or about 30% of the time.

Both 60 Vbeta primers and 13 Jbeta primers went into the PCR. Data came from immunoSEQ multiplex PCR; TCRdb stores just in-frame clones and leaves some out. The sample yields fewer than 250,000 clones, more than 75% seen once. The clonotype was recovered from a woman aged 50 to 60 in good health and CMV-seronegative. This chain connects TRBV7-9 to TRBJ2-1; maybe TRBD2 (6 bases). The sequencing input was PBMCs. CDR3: CASRLGGISSNEQFF. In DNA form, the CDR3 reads TGTGCCAGCAGGCTTGGGGGGATATCGTCGAATGAGCAGTTCTTC.